This TCR beta chain appears in the sequencing data of a study of blood T cell repertoires in COVID-19. Across the whole study: COVID-19 samples collected from the United States, Italy and Spain covered acute and convalescent phases. T cells, B-cell-depleted T cells, or PBMCs provided the cDNA or gDNA that served as material.

Trimming took off 0 bases at V and 3 bases at J, with 15 bases between the two ends. This CDR3 spans 16 amino acids. Germline-derived CDR1 and CDR2 are SNHLY and FYNNEI. Self-reported history from a screening survey and questionnaire set each donor's cohort. The authors' processing: Amplification of reference gene primers was used by the study to estimate nucleated cell counts. The data were produced by immunoSEQ multiplex PCR, yet TCRdb's version contains in-frame clones alone and is incomplete. D and trimming come from the DNA, and the V and J calls and clone size come from that table. Of about 400,000 clones listed, approximately 86% are singletons.

The specimen sequenced was PBMCs or T cells enriched from blood (not recorded which). The gene calls are TRBV2 and TRBJ2-7, with a tentative D call TRBD1 (5 bases). The clonotype originates from a woman aged 40-49 years with acute COVID-19. CDR3 in amino acids: CASSEAPTEHSYEQYF. The CDR3 bases are TGTGCCAGCAGTGAAGCGCCGACAGAGCACAGCTACGAGCAGTACTTC. The variable domain in full, with the rest retrieved from reference TRBV2 and TRBJ2-7, is EPEVTQTPSHQVTQMGQEVILRCVPISNHLYFYWYRQILGQKVEFLVSFYNNEISEKSEIFDDQFSVERPDGSNFTLKIRSTKLEDSAMYFCASSEAPTEHSYEQYFGPGTRLTVT.